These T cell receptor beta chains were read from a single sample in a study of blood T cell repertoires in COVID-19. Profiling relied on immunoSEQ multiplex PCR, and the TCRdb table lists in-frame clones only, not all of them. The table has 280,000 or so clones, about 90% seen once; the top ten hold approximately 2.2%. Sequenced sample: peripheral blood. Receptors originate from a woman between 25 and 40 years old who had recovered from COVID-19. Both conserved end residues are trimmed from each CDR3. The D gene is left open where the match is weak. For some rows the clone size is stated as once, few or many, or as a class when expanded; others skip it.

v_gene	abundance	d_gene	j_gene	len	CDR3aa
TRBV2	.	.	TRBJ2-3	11	ASSAGMTDTQY
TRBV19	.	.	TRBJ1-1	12	ASSISQGFTEAF
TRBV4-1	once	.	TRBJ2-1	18	ASSQKKESDKAGRYNEQF
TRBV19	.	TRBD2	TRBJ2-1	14	ASSSRLAGAHNEQF
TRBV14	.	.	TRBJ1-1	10	ASSQAYTEAF
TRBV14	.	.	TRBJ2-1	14	ASSQVGGSSYNEQF
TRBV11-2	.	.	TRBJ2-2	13	ASRSVATNTGELF
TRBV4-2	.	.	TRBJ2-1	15	ASSQDSRLDGMNEQF
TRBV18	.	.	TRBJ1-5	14	ASSRARKESNQPQH
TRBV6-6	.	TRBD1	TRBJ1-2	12	ASSYRNRGDGYT
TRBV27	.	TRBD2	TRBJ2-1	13	ASSPTSGAYNEQF
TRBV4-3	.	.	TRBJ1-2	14	ASSQDHRGGYYGYT
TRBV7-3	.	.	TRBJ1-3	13	ASSLTPGYGNTIY
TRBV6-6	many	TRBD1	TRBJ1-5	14	ASVNRKGQGYQPQH
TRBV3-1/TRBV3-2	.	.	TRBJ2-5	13	ASSPRPPSWQTQY
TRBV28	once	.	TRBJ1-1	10	ASSFRTEEAF
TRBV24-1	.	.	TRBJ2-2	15	ATSDLSGGLSTGELF
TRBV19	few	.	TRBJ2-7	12	ASSYRDSFYEQY
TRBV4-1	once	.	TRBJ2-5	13	ASSQAPGAGETQY
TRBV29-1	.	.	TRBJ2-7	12	SVVALERSYEQY
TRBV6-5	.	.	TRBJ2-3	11	ATYIVTTDTQY
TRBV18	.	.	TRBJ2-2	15	ASSPAVSRGLTGELF
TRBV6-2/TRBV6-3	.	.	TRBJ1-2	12	ASSYDYSEYGYT
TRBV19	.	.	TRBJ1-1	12	ASSFDSMNTEAF
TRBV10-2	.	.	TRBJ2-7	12	ASSESGDTYEQY
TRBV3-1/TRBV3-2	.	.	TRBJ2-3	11	ASSPDIADTQY
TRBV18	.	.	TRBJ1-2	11	ASSPGLGGGYT
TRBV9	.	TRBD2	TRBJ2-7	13	ASTPGGGGGYEQY
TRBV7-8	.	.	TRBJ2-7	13	ASSVQGKSSYEQY
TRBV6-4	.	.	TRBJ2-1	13	ASSLGQNSYNEQF
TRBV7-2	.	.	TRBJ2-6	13	ASSFGGSGANVLT
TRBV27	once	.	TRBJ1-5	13	ASRSSGSANQPQH
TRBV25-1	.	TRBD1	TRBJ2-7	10	ASGTGAYEQY
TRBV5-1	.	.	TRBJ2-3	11	ASSLQGTDTQY
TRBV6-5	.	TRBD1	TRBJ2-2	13	ASSFGTGPTGELF
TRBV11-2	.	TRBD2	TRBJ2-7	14	ASRSLAGGPSGEQY
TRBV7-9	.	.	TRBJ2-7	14	ASSLGPREEAYEQY
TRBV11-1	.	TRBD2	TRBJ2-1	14	ASSLAGGFSYNEQF